Listed here are 3 T cell receptor beta chains from one sample, sequenced in a study of shared clonotypes between healthy human individuals. This table comes from immunoSEQ multiplex PCR, and its TCRdb copy is limited to in-frame clones, with some not included. The data show about 470,000 clones, about 76% seen once. The sequencing input was PBMCs. The receptors were gathered from a woman between 40 and 55 years old in good health. Some clones in this sample may be carry-over from other donors' samples.

This rearrangement joins TRBV30 to TRBJ1-3; 7 bases match TRBD1. CDR1 is GTSNPN and CDR2 is SVGIG in the germline V gene (reference sequence). The J segment lost 4 bases and the V segment lost 0 bases, leaving 6 bases of the junction unmatched. The CDR3 is 15 residues long. The DNA of the CDR3 is TGTGCCTGGAGTGTAATGACAGGGCAGGGAAACACCATATATTTT. The encoded protein is CAWSVMTGQGNTIYF.

The chain employs TRBV30 and TRBJ2-1; D might be TRBD2 (6 bases). The CDR3 runs 11 residues. CDR1 GTSNPN and CDR2 SVGIG come from the germline V gene (reference sequence). Trimming removed 2 bases at V and 14 bases at J, with 13 bases between. CDR3 sequence: CAWSSSGVEFF. In DNA form, the CDR3 reads TGTGCCTGGAGTTCTTCGGGGGTGGAGTTCTTC.

V and J are TRBV29-1 and TRBJ2-5; tentatively, D is TRBD2 (5 bases). The DNA end is more similar to TRBJ2-7, so the J call may be wrong. Looked up from germline, CDR1 is SQVTM and CDR2 is ANQGSEA. The CDR3 is 11 amino acids. The CDR3 nucleotides read TGCAGCGTGGAGGACTCCTACGAGCAGTACTTC. This encodes CSVEDSYEQYF.